This T cell receptor (beta chain) was captured in a study of cytomegalovirus exposure and HLA in healthy donors. Study as a whole: Samples from HLA-typed donors yielded approximately 80 million unique TCRs in an early data release.

V gave up 4 bases and J gave up 4 bases, with 28 bases separating them. This CDR3 spans 19 amino acids. The germline gives CDR1 SGDLS, CDR2 YYNGEE. PCR amplification relied on 60 Vbeta primers (plus 13 Jbeta primers). Per the authors' pipeline: In a later analysis, around 10 million of some 80 million unique beta chains occurred in at least two donors. The assay was immunoSEQ multiplex PCR, and TCRdb's table has in-frame clones only and misses some. That table furnishes V, J and clone size, whereas the DNA furnished D and trimming. This sample has under 300,000 clones, with about four fifths found just once.

Sequenced input: PBMCs. The chain joins TRBV9 to TRBJ2-3; perhaps TRBD1 as D (6 bases). The receptor's source is a middle-aged woman in good health and CMV-seropositive. The CDR3 here is CASSRTPGHERSAADTQYF. For the CDR3, the DNA is TGTGCCAGCAGCAGAACACCGGGACATGAACGTTCAGCGGCAGATACGCAGTATTTT.